This T cell receptor (beta chain) was observed in a study of T cell repertoires in cytomegalovirus infection. In its sample, this clonotype was seen a few times. Via MiXCR, TCRdb re-called the reads, giving one row per CDR3 protein. The data hold almost 500,000 distinct CDR3 sequences, with around 10% observed a single time. This TCR derives from a human donor in good health (CMV status not recorded). Some clones in this sample may be carry-over from other donors' samples. Sequenced material: PBMCs.

The CDR3 DNA sequence: TGTGCCAGTAGTATCCTGAATGAGCAGTTCTTC. Translation gives CASSILNEQFF. The V and J genes are TRBV19 and TRBJ2-1; D is ambiguous. V lost 3 bases to trimming and J lost 7 bases, with 4 bases between them. Germline V gene data show CDR1 as LNHDA and CDR2 as SQIVND (reference sequence). The CDR3 runs to 11 residues.